This entry lists 28 T cell receptor beta chains sequenced from one sample in a study of blood T cells in healthy people across ages. Alongside a J-beta primer mix, a sample-barcoded 5' primer served in a second PCR lasting roughly 7 to 11 cycles. TCRdb independently ran MiXCR on the 5' RACE reads; one entry per CDR3 protein. In the table there are 1.5 million to 2 million distinct CDR3 sequences, around half of which are singletons. The source material was blood. The receptors derive from a woman aged 40 to 55 in good health.

This clonotype was seen a few times. The chain links TRBV7-2 to TRBJ2-5; 10 bases are a match to TRBD1. The germline CDR1 and CDR2 sequences are SGHTA and FQGNSA. The J segment lost 5 bases and the V segment lost 3 bases, leaving 6 bases of the junction unmatched. The CDR3 contains 15 residues. CDR3 nucleotide sequence: TGTGCCAGCAGCTTTCCGCCGGGACAGGGGGAGACCCAGTACTTC. Amino acid sequence: CASSFPPGQGETQYF.

The V gene is TRBV28, the J gene TRBJ2-7; D is unresolved. CDR1 and CDR2 (germline): MDHEN, SYDVKM. The CDR3 covers 15 residues. Trimming stripped 1 base from V and 3 bases from J, with 13 bases between. The CDR3 is CASSLSRILNYEQYF. The CDR3 coding sequence is TGTGCCAGCAGTTTATCCAGGATCTTGAACTACGAGCAGTACTTC.

The V gene is TRBV5-1, the J gene TRBJ2-1; 8 bases fit TRBD1. CDR1 and CDR2 (germline): SGHRS, YFSETQ. J lost 2 bases, V lost 7 bases, and 8 bases had no gene match. CDR3 size: 15 residues. DNA for the CDR3: TGCGCCAGCTACGACAGGGGATGGGCCTACAATGAGCAGTTCTTC. Amino acid sequence: CASYDRGWAYNEQFF.

This clonotype was seen just once. The chain combines TRBV9 with TRBJ2-7; 11 nucleotides align to TRBD2. The CDR3 sequence is 15 residues long. The germline V gene encodes CDR1 SGDLS and CDR2 YYNGEE. J lost 5 bases, V lost 3 bases, and 7 bases had no gene match. CDR3 amino acids: CASSGRLAGTHEQYF. The CDR3 region has the DNA TGTGCCAGCAGCGGAAGACTAGCGGGGACCCACGAGCAGTACTTC.

The rearrangement joins TRBV5-4 to TRBJ2-3, with 8 bases fitting TRBD1. The CDR3 is made up of 14 amino acids. V lost 3 bases and J lost 7; bases outside the gene matches: 7. Germline V gene sequence: CDR1 SGHNT, CDR2 YYREEE (reference sequence). The CDR3 is CASSYWTGKNTQYF. As DNA, the CDR3 is TGTGCCAGCAGCTACTGGACAGGGAAGAATACGCAGTATTTT.

For this clonotype: One end of the junction fails to match germline, which may point to a read error. The rearrangement links TRBV5-1 to TRBJ2-1; a weak D match, TRBD2 (6 bases). This CDR3 comprises 16 residues. Germline assignment: CDR1 SGHRS and CDR2 YFSETQ. CDR3 amino acids: CASSGQDGSSYNEQFF. The CDR3 DNA reads TGTGCCAGCAGTGGCCAGGACGGGAGCTCCTACAATGAGCAGTTCTTC. Based on the CDR3 plus reference TRBV5-1 and TRBJ2-1, the full variable domain is KAGVTQTPRYLIKTRGQQVTLSCSPISGHRSVSWYQQTPGQGLQFLFEYFSETQRNKGNFPGRFSGRQFSNSRSEMNVSTLELGDSALYLCASSGQDGSSYNEQFFGPGTRLTVL.

Notes on this clonotype: One junction end disagrees with the germline gene, perhaps due to a read error. This rearrangement joins TRBV6-5 to TRBJ1-4; D unclear. This CDR3 is built from 15 residues. Germline lookup yields CDR1 MNHEY and CDR2 SVGAGI. CDR3 in amino acids: CASSPSGSTSEKLFF. For the CDR3, the DNA is TGTGCCAGCAGTCCCTCTGGATCAACTAGTGAAAAACTGTTTTTT.

The chain links TRBV20-1 to TRBJ1-2, with a tentative D call TRBD1 (5 bases). Germline-derived CDR1 and CDR2 are DFQATT and SNEGSKA (reference sequence). The CDR3 consists of 15 residues. Trimming cost V 0 bases and J 4 bases, with 15 bases left between them. CDR3 DNA: TGCAGTGCTAGAGATCTTAGTCAGGGTATCTATGGCTACACCTTC. Its translation is CSARDLSQGIYGYTF.

On this clonotype: Relative to the germline gene, one junction end is altered; a read error may explain this. The rearrangement links TRBV6-1 to TRBJ2-1; 8 bases align to TRBD1. Germline V gene sequence: CDR1 MNHNS, CDR2 SASEGT. The CDR3 is 15 residues long. The chain's CDR3 is CASSETGGTYNGQFF. CDR3 nucleotide sequence: TGTGCCAGCAGTGAAACAGGGGGGACCTACAATGGGCAGTTCTTC.

This sequence joins TRBV29-1 and TRBJ2-3; tentatively, D is TRBD2 (6 bases). There are 14 residues in the CDR3. Germline V lookup: CDR1 SQVTM, CDR2 ANQGSEA. V lost 7 bases and J 0 bases, leaving 14 bases between the germline ends. For the CDR3, the DNA is TGCAGCGGCCGGGGGACGGATAGCACAGATACGCAGTATTTT. Protein: CSGRGTDSTDTQYF.

This clonotype has just a few counts. CDR3 loop: CASSYPSPDGYTF. The CDR3 DNA is TGTGCCAGCAGTTACCCCAGTCCAGATGGCTACACCTTC. The rearrangement links TRBV6-2 or TRBV6-3 to TRBJ1-2; D call uncertain. This CDR3 has 13 amino acids. Germline loops: CDR1 MNHEY, CDR2 SVGEGT. V was pared by 2 bases and J by 6 bases, with 10 bases between.

The rearrangement joins TRBV6-5 to TRBJ2-3; D might be TRBD1 (6 bases). The V gene's germline CDR1 is MNHEY and CDR2 SVGAGI. CDR3 size: 16 residues. Trimming removed 6 bases at V and 1 base at J, with 17 bases between. The CDR3 nucleotides read TGTGCCAGCAGGCCCATCAGGGGATTGGGCACAGATACGCAGTATTTT. Protein sequence: CASRPIRGLGTDTQYF.

The genes are TRBV7-2 and TRBJ1-1; tentative D call: TRBD1 (5 bases). Trimming removed 5 bases from V and 1 base from J, with 11 bases in between. The length of the CDR3 is 14 residues. Germline V lookup: CDR1 SGHTA, CDR2 FQGNSA. The CDR3 reads CASSRPGENTEAFF. CDR3 sequence (DNA): TGTGCCAGCAGCCGACCGGGGGAGAACACTGAAGCTTTCTTT.

The J gene is TRBJ2-7, the V gene TRBV2; a possible D gene is TRBD1 (5 bases). CDR1 SNHLY and CDR2 FYNNEI come from the germline V gene. The length of the CDR3 is 14 residues. V was shortened by 3 bases and J by 3 bases, with 12 bases between the two germline ends. The CDR3 sequence is CASSDSNRSYEQYF. The DNA for the CDR3 is TGTGCCAGCAGTGATTCTAACAGGAGCTACGAGCAGTACTTC.

The chain is built from TRBV9 and TRBJ2-7; D ambiguous. Trimming shortened V by 0 bases and J by 3 bases, and 10 bases separated the two germline ends. The CDR3 is 14 amino acids. The germline V gene encodes CDR1 SGDLS and CDR2 YYNGEE. The CDR3 sequence is CASSVEPVHYEQYF. The DNA of the CDR3 is TGTGCCAGCAGCGTAGAGCCAGTACACTACGAGCAGTACTTC.

CDR3 bases: TGTGCCAGCAGCGGGACAGGGGGCGATCACAATGAGCAGTTCTTC. Protein sequence: CASSGTGGDHNEQFF. V gene TRBV2 combines with J gene TRBJ2-1; 12 bases fit TRBD1. Germline CDR1 is SNHLY and CDR2 is FYNNEI. The CDR3 has 15 amino acids. V gave up 6 bases and J gave up 5 bases; unmatched junction bases: 5.

This clonotype was counted between two and nine times. The chain carries TRBV6-5 and TRBJ2-1; 7 nucleotides line up with TRBD2. The CDR3 extends over 17 amino acids. The germline V gene encodes CDR1 MNHEY and CDR2 SVGAGI. V was clipped by 2 bases and J by 11 bases; unmatched bases: 18. CDR3 sequence (DNA): TGTGCCAGCAGTTACAACACCGGCGGGCGGGGGACCGGTCAGCAGTTCTTC. This translates into CASSYNTGGRGTGQQFF.

This clonotype was detected only a few times. The chain carries TRBV28 and TRBJ2-5; possible D gene TRBD1, 6 bases. Germline V gene lookup returns CDR1 MDHEN and CDR2 SYDVKM. CDR3 length equals 16 residues. Deletions cut 7 bases from V and 4 bases from J, with 22 bases between. CDR3 region: CASKVTGQGKGETQYF. The CDR3 DNA reads TGTGCCAGCAAAGTCACTGGGCAGGGGAAGGGAGAGACCCAGTACTTC.

This sequence joins TRBV9 and TRBJ1-2, with a tentative D call TRBD1 (5 bases). V lost 10 bases to trimming and J lost 2 bases, with 12 bases between them. Per the germline V gene, CDR1 is SGDLS and CDR2 is YYNGEE. The CDR3 totals 12 residues. The CDR3, as DNA: TGTGCCGGTACCGGGGGAAACTATGGCTACACCTTC. It specifies CAGTGGNYGYTF.

The gene calls are TRBV3-1 and TRBJ1-1; D call uncertain. V was clipped by 5 bases and J by 3 bases, with 13 bases between them. This CDR3 has 14 amino acids. CDR1 LGHDT and CDR2 YNNKEL come from the germline V gene (reference sequence). CDR3 loop: CASSSSGRHTEAFF. Written as DNA, the CDR3 is TGTGCCAGCAGCTCTTCCGGGAGACACACTGAAGCTTTCTTT.

This chain links TRBV15 with TRBJ2-1; D is undetermined. The V end was cut by 3 bases, the J end by 10 bases, with 10 bases between. The CDR3 covers 12 residues. From germline, CDR1 is LNHNV and CDR2 YYDKDF (reference sequence). In DNA form, the CDR3 reads TGTGCCACCAGCAGTCCGAGCATCGAGCAGTTCTTC. This codes for CATSSPSIEQFF.

The gene calls are TRBV7-6 and TRBJ2-4; 7 bases match TRBD1. Germline V CDR1 and CDR2: SGHVS, FNYEAQ. CDR3 size: 16 residues. The V segment lost 1 base and the J segment 13 bases; nucleotides outside the gene matches: 16. This CDR3 is CASSLGGQPAYNEQYF. CDR3 sequence (DNA): TGTGCCAGCAGCTTAGGGGGACAGCCCGCCTACAATGAGCAGTACTTC.

With regard to this clonotype: The junction differs from germline at one of its ends, possibly a read error. The rearrangement uses TRBV25-1 and TRBJ2-2, with D possibly TRBD1 on 6 matching bases. The CDR3 totals 15 residues. Germline V CDR1 and CDR2: MGHDK, SYGVNS. CDR3 bases: TGTGCCAGCAGTGATTCGGGGACAACCACCGCGGAGCTGTTTTTT. The encoded protein is CASSDSGTTTAELFF.

The chain has TRBV4-3 and TRBJ2-3; 7 bases are a match to TRBD1. The length of the CDR3 is 17 residues. Germline CDR1 LGHNA, CDR2 YSLEER. V was pared by 0 bases and J by 10 bases, with 16 bases of the junction left unmatched. CDR3 amino acids: CASSQDPPGQVLIAQYF. In DNA form, the CDR3 reads TGCGCCAGCAGCCAAGATCCCCCCGGACAGGTCTTGATAGCGCAGTATTTT.

The chain carries TRBV6-2 or TRBV6-3 and TRBJ2-7; TRBD2 might be the D (6 bases). The CDR3 is made up of 16 amino acids. V was clipped by 0 bases and J by 2 bases, with 14 bases between them. The germline V gene encodes CDR1 MNHEY and CDR2 SVGEGT. The CDR3: CASSYSLGGMTYEQYF. CDR3 nucleotide sequence: TGTGCCAGCAGTTACTCGTTGGGGGGAATGACCTACGAGCAGTACTTC.

The chain employs TRBV27 and TRBJ2-6, with D tentatively TRBD2 (6 bases). V was clipped by 6 bases and J by 0 bases, with 18 bases between them. Looked up from germline, CDR1 is MNHEY and CDR2 is SMNVEV (reference sequence). The CDR3 is 18 residues long. The CDR3 nucleotides read TGTGCCAGCAGCACCGGAGGGGTCCTCCTCTCTGGGGCCAACGTCCTGACTTTC. Its protein product is CASSTGGVLLSGANVLTF. The entire variable domain, with the rest obtained from reference TRBV27 and TRBJ2-6, is as follows: EAQVTQNPRYLITVTGKKLTVTCSQNMNHEYMSWYRQDPGLGLRQIYYSMNVEVTDKGDVPEGYKVSRKEKRNFPLILESPSPNQTSLYFCASSTGGVLLSGANVLTFGAGSRLTVL.

This clonotype turned up a few times. The chain has TRBV12-3 or TRBV12-4 and TRBJ2-7; D is undetermined. The V end lost 7 bases, the J end lost 0 bases, and 22 bases lay between the germline ends. This CDR3 spans 17 amino acids. CDR3 loop: CASKPRRDTRSSYEQYF. Here the CDR3 DNA reads TGTGCCAGCAAACCCCGAAGAGACACCAGATCCTCCTACGAGCAGTACTTC.

The genes are TRBV3-1 and TRBJ1-2; D ambiguous. Germline-derived CDR1 and CDR2 are LGHDT and YNNKEL (reference sequence). Trimming left V 1 base short and J 8 bases short, with 14 bases between. This CDR3 contains 14 residues. This chain's CDR3 is CASSQGGRGSGYTF. For the CDR3, the DNA is TGTGCCAGCAGCCAAGGGGGTAGAGGGTCCGGCTACACCTTC.